This is a list of T cell receptor beta chains from one sample in a study of early T cells in non-severe SARS-CoV-2 infection. TCRdb analysed the 5' RACE reads with MiXCR anew, one entry per CDR3 protein. Found here are 55,000 to 75,000 distinct CDR3 sequences, 9.5% to 13% of them singletons; the top ten hold 6.4%. Sequencing was performed on whole blood. These receptors were taken from an adult who was a healthcare worker with PCR-confirmed SARS-CoV-2 infection or an uninfected control (not recorded which). Both conserved end residues are part of each CDR3. Fields, in order: CDR3 length, clone size, D gene, J gene, V gene, CDR3 protein, CDR3 DNA. A D gene is named only where the DNA matches it firmly. Some rows have no size entry. The others give once, few or many, or a class for an expanded clone.

13 | few | . | TRBJ1-2 | TRBV7-2 | CASSSGRHYGYTF | TGTGCCAGCAGCTCAGGTCGTCACTATGGCTACACCTTC
16 | . | . | TRBJ2-6 | TRBV6-1 | CASSELGISGANVLTF | TGTGCCAGCAGTGAACTGGGAATCTCTGGGGCCAACGTCCTGACTTTC
18 | few | TRBD1 | TRBJ2-7 | TRBV2 | CASSVKESEQGISYEQYF | TGTGCCAGCAGTGTAAAGGAGTCAGAACAGGGGATTTCCTACGAGCAGTACTTC
12 | few | . | TRBJ1-2 | TRBV5-6 | CASSLVRSGYTF | TGTGCCAGCAGCTTGGTCCGGTCCGGCTACACCTTC
14 | . | . | TRBJ1-3 | TRBV7-9 | CASSYQGAGNTIYF | TGTGCCAGCAGCTATCAGGGAGCTGGAAACACCATATATTTT
16 | . | . | TRBJ1-5 | TRBV20-1 | CSARERRGDGNQPQHF | TGCAGTGCTAGAGAACGACGAGGGGATGGAAATCAGCCCCAGCATTTT
16 | . | . | TRBJ2-3 | TRBV12-3/TRBV12-4 | CASSPNRMTHGDTQYF | TGTGCCAGCAGTCCAAACCGGATGACGCACGGGGATACGCAGTATTTT
18 | many | . | TRBJ2-7 | TRBV4-1 | CASSQETQLGARPYEQYF | TGCGCCAGCAGCCAAGAAACTCAACTAGGGGCGCGCCCCTACGAGCAGTACTTC
13 | . | TRBD2 | TRBJ2-7 | TRBV7-9 | CASSPSGSWEQYF | TGTGCCAGCAGCCCTAGCGGGAGTTGGGAGCAGTACTTC
18 | . | TRBD1 | TRBJ1-6 | TRBV7-9 | CASSHPPPGQGVYSPLHF | TGTGCCAGCAGCCATCCTCCGCCGGGACAGGGAGTATATTCACCCCTCCACTTT
15 | . | TRBD1 | TRBJ1-4 | TRBV5-1 | CASSLAGTVNEKLFF | TGCGCCAGCAGCTTGGCCGGGACAGTTAATGAAAAACTGTTTTTT
13 | . | . | TRBJ2-7 | TRBV3-1 | CASSQSTSYEQYF | TGTGCCAGCAGCCAAAGCACCTCCTACGAGCAGTACTTC
14 | . | . | TRBJ2-7 | TRBV6-1 | CASSDEDWSLEQYF | TGTGCCAGCAGTGACGAGGACTGGAGCCTCGAGCAGTACTTC
12 | few | . | TRBJ1-5 | TRBV12-3/TRBV12-4 | CASSRYREAQHF | TGTGCCAGCAGTCGTTACAGGGAGGCCCAGCATTTT
14 | few | . | TRBJ1-5 | TRBV25-1 | CASSETGLHQPQHF | TGTGCCAGCAGTGAAACAGGGCTTCATCAGCCCCAGCATTTT
14 | . | . | TRBJ2-7 | TRBV4-1 | CASSPVESSYEQYF | TGCGCCAGCAGCCCAGTGGAGAGCTCCTACGAGCAGTACTTC
14 | . | TRBD1 | TRBJ1-1 | TRBV18 | CASSPGTGGTEAFF | TGTGCCAGCTCACCAGGGACAGGGGGCACTGAAGCTTTCTTT
13 | . | TRBD1 | TRBJ2-5 | TRBV27 | CASSQTGQETQYF | TGTGCCAGCAGTCAGACAGGGCAAGAGACCCAGTACTTC
15 | . | . | TRBJ2-4 | TRBV25-1 | CASSEAGLAKNIQYF | TGTGCCAGCAGTGAAGCCGGCTTAGCCAAAAACATTCAGTACTTC
16 | many | . | TRBJ2-2 | TRBV7-9 | CASSRTLGQNTGELFF | TGTGCCAGCAGCCGGACCCTGGGACAGAACACCGGGGAGCTGTTTTTT
14 | many | TRBD2 | TRBJ2-7 | TRBV9 | CASSTSGSSYEQYF | TGTGCCAGCAGCACTAGCGGGAGCTCCTACGAGCAGTACTTC
14 | few | . | TRBJ1-1 | TRBV2 | CASSEGTVNTEAFF | TGTGCCAGCAGTGAAGGGACGGTGAACACTGAAGCTTTCTTT
14 | . | TRBD1 | TRBJ1-6 | TRBV7-2 | CASSSGGAGSPLHF | TGTGCCAGCAGCTCAGGGGGTGCAGGTTCACCCCTCCACTTT
13 | . | . | TRBJ1-1 | TRBV14 | CASSQVGRTEAFF | TGTGCCAGCAGCCAAGTTGGACGGACTGAAGCTTTCTTT
17 | . | . | TRBJ2-1 | TRBV3-1 | CASSQDPPGAPPNEQFF | TGTGCCAGCAGCCAAGATCCCCCGGGGGCCCCTCCCAATGAGCAGTTCTTC
12 | many | . | TRBJ2-7 | TRBV11-2 | CASSRDAYEQYF | TGTGCCAGCAGCAGGGACGCCTACGAGCAGTACTTC
13 | few | . | TRBJ1-2 | TRBV5-8 | CASSPRQAYGYTF | TGTGCCAGCAGCCCGCGACAGGCCTATGGCTACACCTTC
14 | many | . | TRBJ2-3 | TRBV7-4 | CASPGGGRTDTQYF | TGTGCCAGCCCGGGCGGCGGACGCACAGATACGCAGTATTTT
14 | few | TRBD1 | TRBJ1-2 | TRBV20-1 | CSAPGGLFNYGYTF | TGCAGTGCTCCAGGGGGGTTATTCAACTATGGCTACACCTTC
14 | . | . | TRBJ2-5 | TRBV5-5 | CASSLAIGGETQYF | TGTGCCAGCAGCTTGGCCATTGGGGGAGAGACCCAGTACTTC
13 | . | . | TRBJ2-2 | TRBV5-4 | CASSLWGAGELFF | TGTGCCAGCAGCTTGTGGGGGGCCGGGGAGCTGTTTTTT
16 | many | TRBD2 | TRBJ2-1 | TRBV7-9 | CASSWPGDYPYNEQFF | TGTGCCAGCAGCTGGCCCGGGGACTACCCCTACAATGAGCAGTTCTTC
14 | . | . | TRBJ2-3 | TRBV6-6 | CASRGADVTDTQYF | TGTGCCAGCAGGGGAGCGGACGTCACAGATACGCAGTATTTT
14 | . | TRBD2 | TRBJ2-3 | TRBV6-1 | CASRSGRNADTQYF | TGTGCCAGCAGAAGCGGGAGGAACGCGGATACGCAGTATTTT
19 | . | . | TRBJ2-4 | TRBV12-3/TRBV12-4 | CASSLGVWGTPRGLDIQYF | TGTGCCAGCAGTTTAGGGGTGTGGGGGACCCCCAGAGGGTTAGACATTCAGTACTTC
19 | few | TRBD2 | TRBJ2-7 | TRBV6-6 | CASSYSIAAGASNQYEQYF | TGTGCCAGCAGTTACTCGATAGCGGCGGGAGCAAGTAACCAATACGAGCAGTACTTC
18 | . | TRBD2 | TRBJ2-1 | TRBV7-7 | CASSLGGLAQSSYNEQFF | TGTGCCAGCAGCTTAGGGGGACTAGCCCAGAGCTCCTACAATGAGCAGTTCTTC
14 | few | . | TRBJ2-7 | TRBV28 | CASRIGGAGGEQYF | TGTGCCAGCAGGATAGGTGGGGCTGGGGGAGAGCAGTACTTC
14 | many | TRBD2 | TRBJ2-1 | TRBV20-1 | CSTFGSGIFMGQFF | TGCAGCACCTTCGGGAGCGGGATATTTATGGGGCAGTTCTTC
14 | . | TRBD2 | TRBJ2-1 | TRBV7-2 | CASNRLAGDNEQFF | TGTGCCAGCAACCGACTAGCGGGTGACAATGAGCAGTTCTTC
11 | few | . | TRBJ1-3 | TRBV2 | CASSYINTIYF | TGTGCCAGCAGTTACATAAACACCATATATTTT
14 | few | . | TRBJ2-1 | TRBV29-1 | CSGGRDPRRNEQFF | TGCAGCGGGGGCCGGGACCCACGGCGCAATGAGCAGTTCTTC